What follows are 25 T cell receptor beta chains derived from one specimen sequenced in a study of control samples from healthy donors and cancer patients. TCRdb's copy holds only in-frame clones and misses some; the assay was immunoSEQ multiplex PCR. The data show under 200,000 clones, and the top ten clones hold around 2%. Sequenced: blood. These receptors all stem from a woman in her 30s in good health.

This chain's CDR3 is CASSLGQVSNQPQHF. CDR3 in DNA: TGTGCCAGCAGTCTAGGACAGGTTAGCAATCAGCCCCAGCATTTT. The genes are TRBV6-5 and TRBJ1-5, with 7 bases aligning to TRBD1. The junction had 4 bases not matched to a gene; V was cut back by 5 bases and J by 0 bases. The CDR3 extends over 15 amino acids. Germline CDR1 reads MNHEY; CDR2 reads SVGAGI.

This chain joins TRBV10-3 and TRBJ1-2; D is unresolved. Germline V lookup: CDR1 ENHRY, CDR2 SYGVKD. This CDR3 is built from 11 residues. V was cut by 3 bases and J by 7 bases, with 6 bases left in between. Written as DNA, the CDR3 is TGTGCCATCAGTGATAGGTCTGGCTACACCTTC. This sequence encodes CAISDRSGYTF.

The chain is built from TRBV20-1 and TRBJ1-6; D remains unclear. This CDR3 is built from 14 residues. The ends were cut back, 6 bases at V and 6 bases at J, with 15 bases in the middle. Germline V gene data show CDR1 as DFQATT and CDR2 as SNEGSKA (reference sequence). The CDR3 coding sequence is TGCAGTGCAAGTCCCGACGGTAGTAATTCACCCCTCCACTTT. It yields the protein CSASPDGSNSPLHF.

This chain uses TRBV19 with TRBJ1-1; D possibly corresponds to TRBD1 (5 bases). The CDR3 is 18 amino acids. CDR1 and CDR2 (germline): LNHDA, SQIVND (reference sequence). V lost 5 bases, J lost 4 bases, and 26 bases lay in between. The CDR3, as DNA: TGTGCCAGTAGTTCGAGGGCCTTTGGGAGACAGTACGCCACTGAAGCTTTCTTT. Its protein product is CASSSRAFGRQYATEAFF.

V and J are TRBV9 and TRBJ1-2, with D possibly TRBD1 on 5 matching bases. CDR1 and CDR2 (germline): SGDLS, YYNGEE. The ends were cut back, 7 bases at V and 1 base at J, with 14 bases in the middle. There are 14 residues in the CDR3. Written as DNA, the CDR3 is TGTGCCAGCGGCCATCAACAGGTTAACTATGGCTACACCTTC. This codes for CASGHQQVNYGYTF.

The chain links TRBV6-6 to TRBJ1-2, with 7 bases identical to TRBD1. The CDR3 covers 15 residues. J was trimmed by 8 bases and V by 7 bases; bases with no gene match: 16. From germline, CDR1 is MNHNY and CDR2 SVGAGI (reference sequence). As DNA, the CDR3 is TGTGCCAGCACCTCCGGAGGGACAGTCTATGGGGGCTACACCTTC. It translates to CASTSGGTVYGGYTF.

This chain connects TRBV5-1 to TRBJ2-5; D is unresolved. The germline V gene has CDR1 SGHRS and CDR2 YFSETQ. This CDR3 contains 14 residues. Trimming took 7 bases from V and 5 from J, leaving 18 bases between them. The CDR3 DNA sequence: TGCGCCAGCCGACCGCACCCCTCGAGGGAGACCCAGTACTTC. It encodes CASRPHPSRETQYF.

The rearrangement joins TRBV7-3 to TRBJ1-3, with D unresolved. The CDR3 length is 13 residues. The germline V gene has CDR1 SGHTA and CDR2 FQGTGA. The V end lost 6 bases, the J end lost 2 bases, and 8 bases lay between the germline ends. The CDR3 spells CASSNGAGNTIYF. DNA for the CDR3: TGTGCCAGCAGTAACGGGGCTGGAAACACCATATATTTT.

The chain uses TRBV28 and TRBJ1-2; D not resolved. V dropped 9 bases and J dropped 7 bases, with 15 bases sitting between them. The CDR3 has 12 residues. The V gene's germline CDR1 is MDHEN and CDR2 SYDVKM. The CDR3 reads CASSVAVRGYTF. DNA of the CDR3: TGTGCCAGTTCCGTGGCGGTTCGTGGCTACACCTTC.

J is TRBJ1-6 and V is TRBV5-1; 10 bases map to TRBD1. Germline V lookup: CDR1 SGHRS, CDR2 YFSETQ. The CDR3 has 17 amino acids. V dropped 3 bases and J dropped 7; count of bases not matched to a gene: 10. CDR3 sequence: CASSSTGTGVRNSPLHF. DNA for the CDR3: TGCGCCAGCAGCTCGACCGGGACAGGGGTACGGAATTCACCCCTCCACTTT.

The chain links TRBV6-5 to TRBJ2-1; 7 bases agree with TRBD1. Germline CDR1 and CDR2: MNHEY and SVGAGI. V lost 0 bases to trimming and J lost 5 bases; unmatched junction nucleotides: 7. The CDR3 is made up of 16 amino acids. The CDR3 coding sequence is TGTGCCAGCAGTTACTCTTTTGTTGGACAGGACAATGAGCAGTTCTTC. Amino acid sequence: CASSYSFVGQDNEQFF.

The rearrangement uses TRBV19 and TRBJ1-2; 8 bases match TRBD1. Germline loops: CDR1 LNHDA, CDR2 SQIVND (reference sequence). V was pared by 5 bases and J by 2 bases, with 16 bases of the junction left unmatched. CDR3 length equals 18 residues. CDR3 sequence (DNA): TGTGCCAGTAGTCGGGGGAGCCCCGGGGGACAGGAGAACTATGGCTACACCTTC. Its protein product is CASSRGSPGGQENYGYTF.

The chain joins TRBV27 to TRBJ1-6; D is perhaps TRBD1 (6 bases). The germline gives CDR1 MNHEY, CDR2 SMNVEV (reference sequence). The V and J ends lost 2 bases and 7 bases respectively, with 18 bases between them. This CDR3 region has 17 residues. For the CDR3, the DNA is TGTGCCAGCAGTTTAACGGCAATCGGACAGTCAAATTCACCCCTCCACTTT. This gives the protein CASSLTAIGQSNSPLHF.

This rearrangement joins TRBV5-1 to TRBJ2-1; TRBD1 matches at 9 bases. This CDR3 spans 14 amino acids. Germline V gives CDR1 SGHRS, CDR2 YFSETQ. V trimming: 5 bases; J trimming: 7 bases; junction bases outside the gene matches: 7. DNA of the CDR3: TGCGCCAGCAGAAAGGACAGGGGAGAGAATGAGCAGTTCTTC. Protein sequence: CASRKDRGENEQFF. The entire variable domain, with the rest obtained from reference TRBV5-1 and TRBJ2-1, is as follows: KAGVTQTPRYLIKTRGQQVTLSCSPISGHRSVSWYQQTPGQGLQFLFEYFSETQRNKGNFPGRFSGRQFSNSRSEMNVSTLELGDSALYLCASRKDRGENEQFFGPGTRLTVL.

This sequence joins TRBV9 and TRBJ1-5; no clear D gene. Germline values: CDR1 SGDLS, CDR2 YYNGEE. The CDR3 is 15 residues long. Trimming took off 4 bases at V and 7 bases at J, with 18 bases between the two ends. The CDR3 nucleotides read TGTGCCAGCAGCCCCTCCTGGGGTGCGAGCCAGCCCCAGCATTTT. Its translation is CASSPSWGASQPQHF.

The genes are TRBV7-2 and TRBJ2-5; 8 bases are a match to TRBD1. Trimming removed 5 bases from V and 4 bases from J; junction bases left unmatched: 9. The germline gives CDR1 SGHTA, CDR2 FQGNSA. This CDR3 contains 15 residues. The CDR3 DNA reads as TGTGCCAGCAGCGGCCGACCAGGGGGCGGAGAGACCCAGTACTTC. Translation: CASSGRPGGGETQYF.

This chain uses TRBV7-9 with TRBJ1-5, with no clear D. CDR1 SEHNR and CDR2 FQNEAQ come from the germline V gene (reference sequence). The CDR3 is 15 amino acids. V dropped 1 base and J dropped 3 bases, with 10 bases sitting between them. The DNA for the CDR3 is TGTGCCAGCAGCTTAGAAGGCCGGTTCAATCAGCCCCAGCATTTT. Translation gives CASSLEGRFNQPQHF.

The rearrangement joins TRBV7-8 to TRBJ2-3, with a possible D match to TRBD2 (7 bases). The germline CDR1 and CDR2 sequences are SGHVS and FQNEAQ. CDR3 length: 16 amino acids. Trimming pared 5 bases from V and 6 bases from J, leaving 21 bases between. CDR3 sequence reads: CASSATWGGRRDTQYF. The DNA for the CDR3 is TGTGCCAGCAGCGCCACCTGGGGGGGCCGGCGGGATACGCAGTATTTT.

The CDR3 nucleotides are TGCAGCGTTGACCGGGGGTCGGGCTACACCTTC. This gives the protein CSVDRGSGYTF. The chain recombines TRBV29-1 with TRBJ1-2; a possible D gene is TRBD1 (5 bases). CDR1 and CDR2 from the germline V gene are SQVTM and ANQGSEA. The CDR3 length is 11 residues. Trimming shortened V by 3 bases and J by 8 bases, and 10 bases separated the two germline ends.

V usage is TRBV28 and J usage is TRBJ1-5; TRBD1 might be the D (5 bases). The CDR3 extends over 12 amino acids. Germline CDR1 MDHEN, CDR2 SYDVKM. V shed 8 bases and J shed 4 bases, with 9 bases lying between them. The chain's CDR3 is CASGGVNQPQHF. The CDR3 DNA reads as TGTGCCAGCGGGGGGGTTAATCAGCCCCAGCATTTT.

V is TRBV5-1 and J is TRBJ1-2, with 8 positions matching TRBD1. Germline loops: CDR1 SGHRS, CDR2 YFSETQ. V trimming: 3 bases; J trimming: 0 bases; junction bases outside the gene matches: 7. The CDR3 is made up of 16 amino acids. The CDR3 nucleotides read TGCGCCAGCAGCTCGGGACAGGCGGTAGCTAACTATGGCTACACCTTC. Its translation is CASSSGQAVANYGYTF. The full variable domain, with the rest looked up from reference TRBV5-1 and TRBJ1-2, is KAGVTQTPRYLIKTRGQQVTLSCSPISGHRSVSWYQQTPGQGLQFLFEYFSETQRNKGNFPGRFSGRQFSNSRSEMNVSTLELGDSALYLCASSSGQAVANYGYTFGSGTRLTVV.

The rearrangement uses TRBV5-4 and TRBJ2-5; 7 nucleotides align to TRBD1. This CDR3 contains 13 residues. Per germline, CDR1 SGHNT and CDR2 YYREEE (reference sequence). The ends lost 2 bases at V and 5 bases at J; junction bases unmatched: 3. The CDR3 DNA sequence: TGTGCCAGCAGCTTCGACAGGGTTGAGACCCAGTACTTC. Its protein is CASSFDRVETQYF.

The chain employs TRBV6-1 and TRBJ1-2, with 10 bases fitting TRBD1. J lost 8 bases, V lost 1 base, and 7 bases had no gene match. Germline V CDR1 and CDR2: MNHNS, SASEGT. The CDR3 runs to 15 residues. CDR3 nucleotide sequence: TGTGCCAGCAGTGAAGAAGGGACAGGGGTGGTCGGCTACACCTTC. Amino acids: CASSEEGTGVVGYTF.

This chain joins TRBV18 and TRBJ2-1; no clear D. Germline V gene data show CDR1 as KGHSH and CDR2 as LQKENI. Trimming cost V 2 bases and J 0 bases, with 8 bases left between them. The CDR3 covers 15 residues. As DNA, the CDR3 is TGTGCCAGCTCACCAGCGGCGTCCTCCTACAATGAGCAGTTCTTC. It yields the protein CASSPAASSYNEQFF.

The CDR3 DNA reads as TGCGCCAGCAGCCAGTTCCTCAGCGGTGGAAACACCATATATTTT. Protein: CASSQFLSGGNTIYF. The rearrangement uses TRBV4-1 and TRBJ1-3; D is unclear. Between the trimmed V and J ends, which lost 3 bases and 3 bases, there was a span of 12 bases. The germline V gene has CDR1 MGHRA and CDR2 YSYEKL. There are 15 residues in the CDR3.